These T cell receptor beta chains were read from a single sample in a study. TCRdb used MiXCR to reprocess the 5' RACE reads, holding one entry per CDR3 protein. Of about 9,000 distinct CDR3 sequences listed, 52% are singletons. Sequencing was performed on memory CD4+ T cells sorted from a lymph node. The origin of the receptors is a female donor with breast cancer. The CDR3 runs from the conserved cysteine through the conserved F or W. D genes are given only for firm matches. For some rows the clone size is stated as once, few or many, or as a class when expanded; others skip it.

J gene | clone size | D gene | V gene | CDR3 DNA | CDR3 protein
TRBJ2-7 | - | TRBD2 | TRBV18 | TGTGCCAGCTCACCCCCCCGCGGGGGCTCCTACGAGCAGTACTTC | CASSPPRGGSYEQYF
TRBJ2-5 | - | - | TRBV20-1 | TGCAGTGCTAGAAACAGGGGAGGAGAGACCCAGTACTTC | CSARNRGGETQYF
TRBJ2-7 | - | - | TRBV12-3/TRBV12-4 | TGTGCCAGCAGTTATCCGAAACAGGGTGTCGACGAGCAGTACTTC | CASSYPKQGVDEQYF
TRBJ1-5 | few | - | TRBV5-5 | TGTGCCAGCAGCCCAGGGCTAAGCAATCAGCCCCAGCATTTT | CASSPGLSNQPQHF
TRBJ2-1 | - | TRBD2 | TRBV29-1 | TGCAGCGTTGAAAGGCCTAGCGGGCATCTCAATGAGCAGTTCTTC | CSVERPSGHLNEQFF
TRBJ1-2 | few | TRBD1 | TRBV12-3/TRBV12-4 | TGTGCCAGCAGTTCGTACAGGGGAAGGACCTTC | CASSSYRGRTF
TRBJ2-3 | - | - | TRBV30 | TGTGCCTGGAGTTCTAGTTCTGATACGCAGTATTTT | CAWSSSSDTQYF
TRBJ2-5 | - | - | TRBV11-2 | TGTGCCAGCAGCTTAAGGAGCACCAACCAAGAGACCCAGTACTTC | CASSLRSTNQETQYF
TRBJ1-1 | - | - | TRBV10-2 | TGCGCCAGCAGTGAGTCGGCGATGAACACTGAAGCTTTCTTT | CASSESAMNTEAFF
TRBJ2-1 | large | - | TRBV20-1 | TGCAGTGCGCTACAGGGCGGTGAGCAGTTCTTC | CSALQGGEQFF
TRBJ1-1 | - | - | TRBV7-8 | TGTGCCAGCAGCCCCTATTACTCCGGGCCTGAAGCTTTCTTT | CASSPYYSGPEAFF
TRBJ2-3 | medium-sized | - | TRBV7-7 | TGTGCCAGCAGCTTGGCAGAGACAGATACGCAGTATTTT | CASSLAETDTQYF
TRBJ2-1 | few | - | TRBV4-2 | TGTGCCAGCAGCTCCAAGATATTGAGCGATGAGCAGTTCTTC | CASSSKILSDEQFF
TRBJ2-5 | once | TRBD2 | TRBV12-3/TRBV12-4 | TGTGCCAGCAGTTTATTAGCGGGAGAGGAGACCCAGTACTTC | CASSLLAGEETQYF
TRBJ2-1 | few | TRBD2 | TRBV9 | TGTGCCAGCAGCGCGACTAGCGGGGGTTCAAATGAGCAGTTCTTC | CASSATSGGSNEQFF
TRBJ2-1 | - | - | TRBV5-6 | TGTGCCAGCAGCCCGCTGGACACCAACTACAATGAGCAGTTCTTC | CASSPLDTNYNEQFF
TRBJ1-3 | - | - | TRBV11-2 | TGTGCCAGCAGCTTAGATTACAAAGTCCCAGGAAACACCATATATTTT | CASSLDYKVPGNTIYF
TRBJ1-5 | - | - | TRBV12-3/TRBV12-4 | TGTGCCTGCAGCCGAATAGGTGGAAGCAATCAGCCCCAGCATTTT | CACSRIGGSNQPQHF
TRBJ2-1 | - | TRBD1 | TRBV12-3/TRBV12-4 | TGTGCCAGCAGTCTCGGGACAGGGAACAATGAGCAGTTCTTC | CASSLGTGNNEQFF
TRBJ2-4 | - | TRBD1 | TRBV7-9 | TGTGCCAGCAGCTTAGACCCAGGGGGAAACATTCAGTACTTC | CASSLDPGGNIQYF
TRBJ2-1 | - | - | TRBV6-5 | TGTGCCACCTCCCCTTTTTGGGATGAGCAGTTCTTC | CATSPFWDEQFF
TRBJ2-2 | - | TRBD2 | TRBV4-2 | TGTGCCAGCAACCAAGCGGGGAAAACCGGGGAGCTGTTTTTT | CASNQAGKTGELFF
TRBJ2-3 | - | TRBD1 | TRBV29-1 | TGCAGCGTTGAAGGACAGGGGGCCCCAGATACGCAGTATTTT | CSVEGQGAPDTQYF
TRBJ1-1 | - | - | TRBV4-1 | TGCGCCAGCAGCCAGGGGGGGGGGCGTATGAACACTGAAGCTTTCTTT | CASSQGGGRMNTEAFF
TRBJ1-5 | - | - | TRBV20-1 | TGCAGTGCTAGAGACGCCCGGGACATCGAAAATCAGCCCCAGCATTTT | CSARDARDIENQPQHF
TRBJ2-6 | few | - | TRBV20-1 | TGCAGTGCTAGAGACCCTAAGTTGGAGGCCAACGTCCTGACTTTC | CSARDPKLEANVLTF
TRBJ2-7 | few | - | TRBV20-1 | TGCAGTGCTAGAGGTACGGGCGGGTTCCACTACGAGCAGTACTTC | CSARGTGGFHYEQYF
TRBJ2-3 | few | - | TRBV20-1 | TGCAGTGCTAGCGGAGTGGAAGATACGCAGTATTTT | CSASGVEDTQYF
TRBJ2-7 | few | - | TRBV7-2 | TGTGCCAGCAGCGTACCGACCTACGAGCAGTACTTC | CASSVPTYEQYF
TRBJ1-5 | few | TRBD1 | TRBV29-1 | TGCAGCGTGGGGGACAGACATCAGCCCCAGCATTTT | CSVGDRHQPQHF
TRBJ2-5 | - | TRBD2 | TRBV7-2 | TGTGCCAGCAGCTCCCCTGCGGGGGGCGCAGAGACCCAGTACTTC | CASSSPAGGAETQYF
TRBJ1-1 | few | TRBD1 | TRBV27 | TGTGCCAGCAGCCCTATCGTGGGACAGGGGGACACTGAAGCTTTCTTT | CASSPIVGQGDTEAFF
TRBJ1-3 | once | - | TRBV3-1 | TGTGCCAGCAGCCTGGTTGGCGCGAAAAACACCATATATTTT | CASSLVGAKNTIYF
TRBJ2-7 | - | TRBD1 | TRBV25-1 | TGTGCCAGCAGTGCACTGGGACAGGACTACGAGCAGTACTTC | CASSALGQDYEQYF
TRBJ2-3 | - | TRBD2 | TRBV6-5 | TGTGCCAGCATGCAGCCGGGAGGAAGCACAGATACGCAGTATTTT | CASMQPGGSTDTQYF
TRBJ2-6 | - | - | TRBV5-1 | TGCGCCAGCAGCTTGGCAGGCTCTGGGGCCAACGTCCTGACTTTC | CASSLAGSGANVLTF
TRBJ2-5 | - | TRBD1 | TRBV7-2 | TGTGCCAGCAGCCCCCGCCACCGTTGGACAGGGGGGGACCAAGAGACCCAGTACTTC | CASSPRHRWTGGDQETQYF
TRBJ2-7 | - | TRBD2 | TRBV7-2 | TGTGCCAGCAGCTTAAGGAGCGGGGGGAGCCCCTACGAGCAGTACTTC | CASSLRSGGSPYEQYF
TRBJ2-3 | - | TRBD2 | TRBV20-1 | TGCAGTGCTAGAGGCGGGACTAGCGGACGCACAGATACGCAGTATTTT | CSARGGTSGRTDTQYF
TRBJ1-2 | - | - | TRBV21-1 | TGTGCCAGCAGGAATGAGGGCTACACCTTC | CASRNEGYTF
TRBJ2-3 | - | - | TRBV6-2/TRBV6-3 | TGTGCCAGCAGTTACTCCTTTAGCACAGATACGCAGTATTTT | CASSYSFSTDTQYF